The 18 T cell receptor beta chains below were found in one sample sequenced in a study of beta chain features in type 1 diabetes. Isolated RNA was reverse transcribed in full, so expressed TCRB transcripts were sequenced. Assay used: immunoSEQ multiplex PCR; TCRdb lists only in-frame clones, some missing. The table includes some 190,000 clones, roughly 7.1% detected once. General study results and limits: Moderate yet significant TCRB CDR3 shortening was seen in Type 1 diabetes patients in all four CD4+ subsets.

Antigens of these TCRs are unknown. The sequenced material came from central memory CD4+ T cells from blood. The receptors were sampled from a woman between 40 and 55 years old with type 1 diabetes.

The chain employs TRBV4-1 and TRBJ2-7, with 13 positions matching TRBD2. The CDR3 is 17 residues long. The V segment lost 3 bases and the J segment 3 bases; nucleotides outside the gene matches: 8. Looked up from germline, CDR1 is MGHRA and CDR2 is YSYEKL. The CDR3 sequence: CASSHPLGLAGDYEQYF. The CDR3 DNA reads TGCGCCAGCAGCCACCCTCTCGGACTAGCGGGAGACTACGAGCAGTACTTC.

The chain uses TRBV7-8 and TRBJ1-1; tentative D call: TRBD1 (6 bases). V was pared by 1 base and J by 10 bases, with 10 bases between. The germline V gene encodes CDR1 SGHVS and CDR2 FQNEAQ. This CDR3 has 12 residues. Here the CDR3 reads CASSLEQGAAFF. In DNA form, the CDR3 reads TGTGCCAGCAGCTTAGAACAGGGAGCAGCTTTCTTT.

This clone was seen once. The chain couples TRBV28 to TRBJ2-4; 8 bases fit TRBD2. The trim removed 0 bases at V and 5 bases at J, leaving 9 bases unmatched. CDR3 size: 17 residues. Germline CDR1 is MDHEN and CDR2 is SYDVKM. This chain's CDR3 is CASSLWVSGNVQNIQYF. In nucleotides, the CDR3 is TGTGCCAGCAGTTTATGGGTTAGCGGGAATGTCCAAAACATTCAGTACTTC.

The rearrangement uses TRBV5-1 and TRBJ2-1; D possibly corresponds to TRBD1 (5 bases). V was pared by 5 bases and J by 8 bases, with 17 bases between. CDR1 is SGHRS, CDR2 YFSETQ, per germline. This CDR3 is 14 amino acids long. The CDR3 spells CASRGLKWGDEQFF. The CDR3 DNA is TGCGCCAGCAGGGGGCTCAAGTGGGGCGATGAGCAGTTCTTC.

The CDR3 is CAWSLQRNTEAFF. In DNA, the CDR3 is TGTGCCTGGAGCCTACAGAGGAACACTGAAGCTTTCTTT. The chain has TRBV30 and TRBJ1-1; D is unclear. The CDR3 loop spans 13 amino acids. Looked up from germline, CDR1 is GTSNPN and CDR2 is SVGIG (reference sequence). The V end was cut by 3 bases, the J end by 1 base, with 9 bases between.

The rearrangement uses TRBV28 and TRBJ1-1; D perhaps matches TRBD1 (5 bases). From germline, CDR1 is MDHEN and CDR2 SYDVKM. The CDR3 covers 14 residues. Deletions cut 3 bases from V and 5 bases from J, with 13 bases between. The CDR3 protein is CASSLDILGTEAFF. CDR3 nucleotides: TGTGCCAGCAGTTTGGACATTCTGGGGACTGAAGCTTTCTTT.

A few counts support this clone. The CDR3 DNA is TGTGCCAGCAGCTTACAGGGGAACACTGAAGCTTTCTTT. Translated: CASSLQGNTEAFF. The chain joins TRBV7-6 to TRBJ1-1, with D possibly matching TRBD1 (5 bases). The V end was cut by 2 bases, the J end by 1 base, with 5 bases between. This CDR3 comprises 13 residues. Per the germline V gene, CDR1 is SGHVS and CDR2 is FNYEAQ. The full variable domain, rest sourced from reference TRBV7-6 and TRBJ1-1, is GAGVSQSPRYKVTKRGQDVALRCDPISGHVSLYWYRQALGQGPEFLTYFNYEAQQDKSGLPNDRFSAERPEGSISTLTIQRTEQRDSAMYRCASSLQGNTEAFFGQGTRLTVV.

This clone was counted only a few times. V and J are TRBV6-5 and TRBJ2-4, with 7 bases matching TRBD1. From germline, CDR1 is MNHEY and CDR2 SVGAGI. V was clipped by 2 bases and J by 1 base; unmatched bases: 2. This CDR3 is built from 15 residues. Written as DNA, the CDR3 is TGTGCCAGCAGTTACCGGGACAGCGCCAAAAACATTCAGTACTTC. Residues: CASSYRDSAKNIQYF.

This clone was recorded a few times. The chain carries TRBV5-1 and TRBJ1-4; 9 bases align to TRBD1. V shed 0 bases and J 6 bases; nucleotides not matched to a gene: 9. CDR3 size: 17 residues. Looked up from germline, CDR1 is SGHRS and CDR2 is YFSETQ. The CDR3 reads CASSLGGQGTGDEKLFF. The DNA of the CDR3 is TGCGCCAGCAGCTTGGGAGGACAGGGGACGGGGGATGAAAAACTGTTTTTT.

J is TRBJ2-4 and V is TRBV29-1; TRBD1 matches 8 bases. V lost 2 bases and J lost 6; bases outside the gene matches: 6. Germline V gene data show CDR1 as SQVTM and CDR2 as ANQGSEA. The CDR3 has 14 amino acids. This CDR3 reads CSVERGTGGNIQYF. Here the CDR3 DNA reads TGCAGCGTTGAAAGAGGAACAGGGGGAAACATTCAGTACTTC.

This sequence joins TRBV7-8 and TRBJ1-2; the match to TRBD1 covers 9 bases. The CDR3 sequence is 14 residues long. Trimming at V came to 2 bases and at J to 6 bases, leaving 4 bases not matched to a gene. Germline V lookup: CDR1 SGHVS, CDR2 FQNEAQ. In DNA form, the CDR3 reads TGTGCCAGCAGCTTATCCCGGACAGGGGATGGCTACACCTTC. Protein sequence: CASSLSRTGDGYTF. The whole variable domain, filled in from reference TRBV7-8 and TRBJ1-2, reads GAGVSQSPRYKVAKRGQDVALRCDPISGHVSLFWYQQALGQGPEFLTYFQNEAQLDKSGLPSDRFFAERPEGSVSTLKIQRTQQEDSAVYLCASSLSRTGDGYTFGSGTRLTVV.

This clone was recorded a few times. This chain connects TRBV25-1 to TRBJ1-1; D may be TRBD1 (5 bases). From germline, CDR1 is MGHDK and CDR2 SYGVNS. This CDR3 has 15 amino acids. Trimming removed 2 bases at V and 3 bases at J, with 13 bases between. The CDR3 nucleotides read TGTGCCAGCAGTGAAAACCTGGGGCCGGACACTGAAGCTTTCTTT. Protein: CASSENLGPDTEAFF.

The CDR3 sequence is CASSRDGGNYGYTF. The CDR3 DNA sequence: TGTGCCAGCAGCCGGGATGGGGGCAACTATGGCTACACCTTC. The rearrangement links TRBV7-2 to TRBJ1-2, with D possibly TRBD1 on 6 matching bases. The length of the CDR3 is 14 residues. Germline values: CDR1 SGHTA, CDR2 FQGNSA. With 5 bases removed from V and 2 bases from J, the gap between germline ends came to 12 bases.

The genes are TRBV7-8 and TRBJ1-4; D unresolved. Trimming left V 1 base short and J 3 bases short, with 12 bases between. The CDR3 has 16 amino acids. CDR1 SGHVS and CDR2 FQNEAQ come from the germline V gene. CDR3 coding DNA: TGTGCCAGCAGCTTAGGGTTCCGCCGGTCTAATGAAAAACTGTTTTTT. Its translation: CASSLGFRRSNEKLFF.

This clone was observed a few times. The chain uses TRBV19 and TRBJ1-5; TRBD1 is a possible D gene (6 bases). Germline lookup yields CDR1 LNHDA and CDR2 SQIVND (reference sequence). Trimming removed 4 bases at V and 4 bases at J, with 14 bases between. The CDR3 contains 15 residues. CDR3 DNA sequence: TGTGCCAGTAGTACGGTGGCAGGGGAAAATCAGCCCCAGCATTTT. Translating it yields CASSTVAGENQPQHF.

This clone occurred a few times. The V and J genes are TRBV10-3 and TRBJ2-1; D is perhaps TRBD1 (6 bases). V was shortened by 10 bases and J by 9 bases, with 19 bases between the two germline ends. The CDR3 spans 13 residues. Germline V gene sequence: CDR1 ENHRY, CDR2 SYGVKD. The CDR3 bases are TGTGCCACGGGGCAGGGGCTAGAACCTGAGCAGTTCTTC. It translates to CATGQGLEPEQFF.

The chain employs TRBV5-4 and TRBJ1-2; D not certain. Germline V gene data show CDR1 as SGHNT and CDR2 as YYREEE (reference sequence). The CDR3 has 14 residues. V lost 3 bases to trimming and J lost 4 bases, with 13 bases between them. CDR3 in DNA: TGTGCCAGCAGCTCGGGCGGGAGGCCCTATGGCTACACCTTC. The encoded protein is CASSSGGRPYGYTF. Full variable domain (rest looked up from reference TRBV5-4 and TRBJ1-2): ETGVTQSPTHLIKTRGQQVTLRCSSQSGHNTVSWYQQALGQGPQFIFQYYREEENGRGNFPPRFSGLQFPNYSSELNVNALELDDSALYLCASSSGGRPYGYTFGSGTRLTVV.

This clone was recorded a few times. The V gene is TRBV7-8, the J gene TRBJ1-2; 7 bases match TRBD1. Germline trimming cut 5 bases from V and 9 bases from J; bases unmatched to any gene: 15. CDR3 length: 15 amino acids. Germline CDR1 reads SGHVS; CDR2 reads FQNEAQ. CDR3 sequence (DNA): TGTGCCAGCAGCCAGACAGGGAAAGGCGGAACAAGCTACACCTTC. Its translation is CASSQTGKGGTSYTF.